This entry concerns a single TCR beta chain. The data stem from a study of blood T cell repertoires in COVID-19. As for the study in general: The cDNA or gDNA used as material had been derived from T cells, B-cell-depleted T cells, or PBMCs.

Some clones are missing from TCRdb's copy, which holds only in-frame ones; the method was immunoSEQ multiplex PCR. Seen here are a few hundred thousand clones, approximately 78% observed once, and the top ten hold roughly 5.1%. There are 14 residues in the CDR3. V dropped 4 bases and J dropped 3 bases, with 12 bases sitting between them. Germline CDR1 LGHDT, CDR2 YNNKEL (reference sequence). Sequencing was carried out using peripheral blood. The chain uses TRBV3-1 (or the pseudogene TRBV3-2) and TRBJ2-5; D gene ambiguous. This clonotype was sampled from a woman in her 70s with COVID-19, enrolled during active disease. CDR3 protein: CASSPLNLKETQYF. The CDR3 region has the DNA TGTGCCAGCAGCCCACTGAACCTGAAAGAGACCCAGTACTTC.